The subject of this entry is one T cell receptor (beta chain). This record belongs to a study of OX40 agonist ivuxolimab in advanced cancers. Study-level background: Aged roughly 23 to 79 with a mean of about 63 years, they were about 78% male. Three patients, one with hepatocellular carcinoma and two with cutaneous melanoma, responded partially.

CDR1 and CDR2 from the germline V gene are SEHNR and FQNEAQ (reference sequence). The trim removed 5 bases at V and 5 bases at J, leaving 3 bases unmatched. The CDR3 has 13 amino acids. TCRdb keeps only in-frame clones here, not all; method: immunoSEQ multiplex PCR. The sample comprises roughly 64,000 clones, about 80% of which are singletons, and 2% to 3% rests with the top ten. V and J are TRBV7-9 and TRBJ1-5; 7 bases are a match to TRBD1. This TCR derives from an adult with an advanced solid tumor such as melanoma, head and neck, liver or kidney cancer. Sequencing was performed on CD4+ or CD8+ T cells sorted from blood, taken in a trial of the OX40 agonist ivuxolimab. Here the CDR3 DNA reads TGTGCCAGCAGCCCGGACAGGCATCAGCCCCAGCATTTT. It specifies CASSPDRHQPQHF.